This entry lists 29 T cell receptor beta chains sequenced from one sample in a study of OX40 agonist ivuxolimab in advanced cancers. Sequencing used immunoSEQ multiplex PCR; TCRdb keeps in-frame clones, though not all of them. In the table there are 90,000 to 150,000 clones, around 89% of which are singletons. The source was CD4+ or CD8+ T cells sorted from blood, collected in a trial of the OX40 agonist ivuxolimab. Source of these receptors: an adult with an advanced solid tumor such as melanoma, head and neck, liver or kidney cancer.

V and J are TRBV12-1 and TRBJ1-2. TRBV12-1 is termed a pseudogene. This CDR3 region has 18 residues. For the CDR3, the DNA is TGTGCCAGCAGCAACGCGCCGGGGTCCTTCCGATTAAACTATGGCTACACCTTC. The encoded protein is CASSNAPGSFRLNYGYTF.

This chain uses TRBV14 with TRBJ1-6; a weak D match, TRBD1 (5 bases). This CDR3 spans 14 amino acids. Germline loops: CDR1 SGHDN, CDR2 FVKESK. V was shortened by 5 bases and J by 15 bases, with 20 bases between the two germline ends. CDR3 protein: CASSSYQNQGYLHF. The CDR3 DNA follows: TGTGCCAGCAGCTCGTACCAAAATCAGGGCTACCTCCACTTT.

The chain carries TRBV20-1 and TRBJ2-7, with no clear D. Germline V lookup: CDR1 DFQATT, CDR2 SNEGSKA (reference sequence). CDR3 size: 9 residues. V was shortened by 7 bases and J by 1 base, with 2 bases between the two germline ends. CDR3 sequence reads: CSVSYEQYF. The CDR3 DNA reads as TGCAGTGTTTCCTACGAGCAGTACTTC.

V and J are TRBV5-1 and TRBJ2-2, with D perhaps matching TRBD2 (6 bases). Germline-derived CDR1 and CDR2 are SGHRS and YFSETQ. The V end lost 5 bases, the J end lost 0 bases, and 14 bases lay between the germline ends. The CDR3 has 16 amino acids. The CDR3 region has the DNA TGCGCCAGCAGTTTTACCGGGAGCACGAACACCGGGGAGCTGTTTTTT. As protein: CASSFTGSTNTGELFF.

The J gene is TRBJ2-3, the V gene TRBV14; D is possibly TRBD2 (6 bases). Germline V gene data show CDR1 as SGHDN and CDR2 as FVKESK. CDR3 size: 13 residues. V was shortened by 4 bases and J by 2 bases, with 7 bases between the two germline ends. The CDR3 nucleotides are TGTGCCAGCAGCCGGGGGGACACAGATACGCAGTATTTT. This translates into CASSRGDTDTQYF. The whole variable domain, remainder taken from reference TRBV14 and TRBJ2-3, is EAGVTQFPSHSVIEKGQTVTLRCDPISGHDNLYWYRRVMGKEIKFLLHFVKESKQDESGMPNNRFLAERTGGTYSTLKVQPAELEDSGVYFCASSRGDTDTQYFGPGTRLTVL.

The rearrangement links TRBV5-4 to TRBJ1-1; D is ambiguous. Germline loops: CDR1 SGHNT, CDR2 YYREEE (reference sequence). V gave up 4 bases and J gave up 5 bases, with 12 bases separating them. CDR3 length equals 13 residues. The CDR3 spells CASSRPKSTEAFF. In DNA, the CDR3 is TGTGCCAGCAGCAGACCCAAGAGTACTGAAGCTTTCTTT. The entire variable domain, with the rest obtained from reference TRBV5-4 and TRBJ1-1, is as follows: ETGVTQSPTHLIKTRGQQVTLRCSSQSGHNTVSWYQQALGQGPQFIFQYYREEENGRGNFPPRFSGLQFPNYSSELNVNALELDDSALYLCASSRPKSTEAFFGQGTRLTVV.

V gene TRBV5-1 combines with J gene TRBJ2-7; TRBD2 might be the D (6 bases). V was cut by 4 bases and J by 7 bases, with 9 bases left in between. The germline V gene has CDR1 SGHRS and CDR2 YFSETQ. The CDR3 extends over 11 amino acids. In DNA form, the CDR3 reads TGCGCCAGCAGCATAGGACTAGAGCAGTACTTC. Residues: CASSIGLEQYF.

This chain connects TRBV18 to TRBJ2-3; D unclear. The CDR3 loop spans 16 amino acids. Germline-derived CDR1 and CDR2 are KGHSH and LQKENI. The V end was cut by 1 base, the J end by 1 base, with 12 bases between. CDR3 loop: CASSPRSLTGTDTQYF. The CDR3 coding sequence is TGTGCCAGCTCACCACGAAGTCTGACGGGCACAGATACGCAGTATTTT.

The CDR3 coding sequence is TGTGCCAGCAGGGGGGGCGGAGGGACCCAGTACTTC. Translated, it gives CASRGGGGTQYF. The chain carries TRBV27 and TRBJ2-5; possibly TRBD1 or TRBD2 for D (6 bases each). The V end lost 6 bases, the J end lost 7 bases, and 12 bases lay between the germline ends. There are 12 residues in the CDR3. Germline V gene data show CDR1 as MNHEY and CDR2 as SMNVEV (reference sequence).

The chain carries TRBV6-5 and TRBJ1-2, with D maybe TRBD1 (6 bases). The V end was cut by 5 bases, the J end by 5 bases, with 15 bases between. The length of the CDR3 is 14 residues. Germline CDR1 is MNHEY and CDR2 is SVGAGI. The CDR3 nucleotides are TGTGCCAGCAGTGACCTCGGGACACTTTATGGCTACACCTTC. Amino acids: CASSDLGTLYGYTF.

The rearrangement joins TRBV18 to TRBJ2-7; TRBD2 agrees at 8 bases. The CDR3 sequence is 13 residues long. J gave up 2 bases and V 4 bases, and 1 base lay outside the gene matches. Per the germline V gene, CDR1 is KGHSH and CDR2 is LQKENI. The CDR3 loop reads CASSQGLAYEQYF. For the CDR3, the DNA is TGTGCCAGCTCACAGGGACTAGCCTACGAGCAGTACTTC.

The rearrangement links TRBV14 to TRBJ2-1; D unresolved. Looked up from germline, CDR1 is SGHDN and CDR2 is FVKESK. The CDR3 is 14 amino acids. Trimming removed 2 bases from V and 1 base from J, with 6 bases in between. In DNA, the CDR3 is TGTGCCAGCAGCCAATATCGGTCCTACAATGAGCAGTTCTTC. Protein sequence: CASSQYRSYNEQFF.

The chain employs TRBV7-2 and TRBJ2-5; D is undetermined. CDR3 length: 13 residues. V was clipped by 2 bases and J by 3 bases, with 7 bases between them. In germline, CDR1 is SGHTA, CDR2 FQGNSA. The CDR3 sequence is CASSLREKETQYF. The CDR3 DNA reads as TGTGCCAGCAGCTTACGAGAAAAAGAGACCCAGTACTTC. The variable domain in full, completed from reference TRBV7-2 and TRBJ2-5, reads GAGVSQSPSNKVTEKGKDVELRCDPISGHTALYWYRQSLGQGLEFLIYFQGNSAPDKSGLPSDRFSAERTGGSVSTLTIQRTQQEDSAVYLCASSLREKETQYFGPGTRLLVL.

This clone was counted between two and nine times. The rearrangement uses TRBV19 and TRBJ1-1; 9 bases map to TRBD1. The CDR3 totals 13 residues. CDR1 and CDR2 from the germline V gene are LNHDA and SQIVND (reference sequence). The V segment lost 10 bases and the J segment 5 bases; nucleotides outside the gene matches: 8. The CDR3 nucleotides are TGTGCCACAGTGGGACAGGGCGGTACTGAAGCTTTCTTT. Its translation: CATVGQGGTEAFF.

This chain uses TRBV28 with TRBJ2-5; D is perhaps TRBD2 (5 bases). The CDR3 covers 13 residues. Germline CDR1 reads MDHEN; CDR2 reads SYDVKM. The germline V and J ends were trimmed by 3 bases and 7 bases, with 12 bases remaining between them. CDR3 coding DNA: TGTGCCAGCAGTTTTGACCGAGGAGGGACCCAGTACTTC. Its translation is CASSFDRGGTQYF.

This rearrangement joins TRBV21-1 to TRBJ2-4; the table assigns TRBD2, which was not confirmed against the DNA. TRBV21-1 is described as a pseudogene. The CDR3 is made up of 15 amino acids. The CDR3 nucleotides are TGTGCCCCCGGGGGAGTCTGCCTAGCCAAAAACATTCAGTACTTC. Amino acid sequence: CAPGGVCLAKNIQYF.

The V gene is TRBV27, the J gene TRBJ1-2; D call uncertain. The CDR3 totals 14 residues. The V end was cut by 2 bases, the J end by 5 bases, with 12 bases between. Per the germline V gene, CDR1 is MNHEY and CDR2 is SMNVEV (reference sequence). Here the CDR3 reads CASSLQPPPYGYTF. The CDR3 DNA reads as TGTGCCAGCAGTTTACAGCCACCCCCTTATGGCTACACCTTC.

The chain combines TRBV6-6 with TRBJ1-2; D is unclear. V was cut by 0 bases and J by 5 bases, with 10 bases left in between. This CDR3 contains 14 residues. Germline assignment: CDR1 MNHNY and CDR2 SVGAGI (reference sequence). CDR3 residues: CASSYSVSGYGYTF. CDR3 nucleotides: TGTGCCAGCAGTTACTCCGTCTCGGGGTATGGCTACACCTTC.

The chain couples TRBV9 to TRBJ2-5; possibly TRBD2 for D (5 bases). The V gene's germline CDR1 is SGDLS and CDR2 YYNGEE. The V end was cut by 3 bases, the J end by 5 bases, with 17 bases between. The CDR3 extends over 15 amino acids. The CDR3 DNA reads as TGTGCCAGCAGCGCCCGGCCGGGGTTTTGGGAGACCCAGTACTTC. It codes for CASSARPGFWETQYF.

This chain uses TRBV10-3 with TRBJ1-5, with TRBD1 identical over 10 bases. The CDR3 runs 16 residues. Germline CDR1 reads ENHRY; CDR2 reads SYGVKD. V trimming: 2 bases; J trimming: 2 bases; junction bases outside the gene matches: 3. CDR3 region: CAISEPGQGRNQPQHF. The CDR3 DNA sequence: TGTGCCATCAGTGAGCCGGGACAGGGGCGCAATCAGCCCCAGCATTTT.

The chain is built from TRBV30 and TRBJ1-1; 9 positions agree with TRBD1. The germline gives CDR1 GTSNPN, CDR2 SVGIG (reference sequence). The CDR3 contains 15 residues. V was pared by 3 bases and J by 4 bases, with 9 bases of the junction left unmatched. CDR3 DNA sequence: TGTGCCTGGAGGCAACAGGGGGCGGTGGGCACTGAAGCTTTCTTT. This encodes CAWRQQGAVGTEAFF.

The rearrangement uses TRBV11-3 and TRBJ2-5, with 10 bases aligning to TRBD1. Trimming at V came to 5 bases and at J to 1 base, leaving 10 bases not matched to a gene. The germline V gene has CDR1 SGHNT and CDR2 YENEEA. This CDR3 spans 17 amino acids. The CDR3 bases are TGTGCCAGCAGCCCCGGGACAGGGGCGGCGGCCCAAGAGACCCAGTACTTC. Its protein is CASSPGTGAAAQETQYF.

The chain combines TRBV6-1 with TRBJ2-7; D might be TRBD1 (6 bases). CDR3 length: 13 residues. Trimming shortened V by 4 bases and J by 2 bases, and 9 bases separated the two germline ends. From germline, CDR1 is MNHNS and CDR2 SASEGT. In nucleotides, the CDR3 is TGTGCCAGCAGTGCGGACAGTACCTACGAGCAGTACTTC. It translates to CASSADSTYEQYF.

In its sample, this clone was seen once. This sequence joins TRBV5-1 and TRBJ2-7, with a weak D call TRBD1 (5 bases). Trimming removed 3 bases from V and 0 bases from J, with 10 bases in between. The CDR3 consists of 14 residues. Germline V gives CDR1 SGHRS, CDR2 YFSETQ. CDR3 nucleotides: TGCGCCAGCAGCTCACAGGCCAGCTCCTACGAGCAGTACTTC. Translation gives CASSSQASSYEQYF.

DNA for the CDR3: TGCGCCAGCAGCCAAGAGGCCAGCCTGGCCTACGAGCAGTACTTC. Translating gives CASSQEASLAYEQYF. The chain joins TRBV4-3 to TRBJ2-7; D gene unclear. The length of the CDR3 is 15 residues. CDR1 and CDR2 from the germline V gene are LGHNA and YSLEER. V lost 0 bases and J lost 2, with 11 bases in between.

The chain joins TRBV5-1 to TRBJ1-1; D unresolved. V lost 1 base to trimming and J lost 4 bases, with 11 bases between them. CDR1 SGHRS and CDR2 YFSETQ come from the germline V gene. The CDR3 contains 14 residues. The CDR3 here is CASSLTLTSTEAFF. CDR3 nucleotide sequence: TGCGCCAGCAGCTTGACACTCACCTCCACTGAAGCTTTCTTT.

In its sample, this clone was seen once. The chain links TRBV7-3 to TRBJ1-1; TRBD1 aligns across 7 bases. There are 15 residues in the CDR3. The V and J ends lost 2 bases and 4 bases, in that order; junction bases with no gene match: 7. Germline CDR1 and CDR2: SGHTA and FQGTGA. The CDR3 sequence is CASSLVSGGGTEAFF. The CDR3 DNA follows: TGTGCCAGCAGCTTAGTGTCAGGGGGTGGCACTGAAGCTTTCTTT.

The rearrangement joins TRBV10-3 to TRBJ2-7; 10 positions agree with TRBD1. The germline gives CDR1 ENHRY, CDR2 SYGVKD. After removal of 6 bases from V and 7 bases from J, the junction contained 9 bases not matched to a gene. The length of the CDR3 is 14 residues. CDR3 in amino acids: CAIRVGTGVEEQYF. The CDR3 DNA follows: TGTGCCATCAGGGTAGGGACAGGGGTTGAGGAGCAGTACTTC.

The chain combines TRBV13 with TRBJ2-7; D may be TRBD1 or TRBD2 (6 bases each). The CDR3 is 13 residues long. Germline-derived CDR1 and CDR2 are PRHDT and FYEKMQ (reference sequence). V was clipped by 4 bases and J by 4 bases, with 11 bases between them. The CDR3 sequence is CASSSKGGYEQYF. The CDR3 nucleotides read TGTGCCAGCAGCTCCAAAGGGGGGTACGAGCAGTACTTC.